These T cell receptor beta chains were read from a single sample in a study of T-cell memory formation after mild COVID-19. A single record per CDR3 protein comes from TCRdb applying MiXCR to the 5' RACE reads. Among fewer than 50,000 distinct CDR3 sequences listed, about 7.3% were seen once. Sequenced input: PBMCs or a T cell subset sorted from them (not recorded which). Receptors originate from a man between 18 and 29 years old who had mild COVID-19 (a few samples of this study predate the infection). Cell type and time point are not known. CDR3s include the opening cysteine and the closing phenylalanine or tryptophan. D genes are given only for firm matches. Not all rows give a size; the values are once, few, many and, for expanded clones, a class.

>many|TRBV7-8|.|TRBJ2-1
TGTGCCAGCAGCCCAGAGGGGACCTCCCTAGAGCAGTTCTTC
CASSPEGTSLEQFF
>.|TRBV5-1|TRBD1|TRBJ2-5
TGCGCCAGCAGCTTGGGGACAGGGGTCAACTTGCAAGAGACCCAGTACTTC
CASSLGTGVNLQETQYF
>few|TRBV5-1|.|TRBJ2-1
TGCGCCAGCAGCTTGGACCCCAACAATGAGCAGTTCTTC
CASSLDPNNEQFF
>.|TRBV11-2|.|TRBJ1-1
TGTGCCAGCAGCCAATGGGGGGCGCGGGCCACTGAAGCTTTCTTT
CASSQWGARATEAFF
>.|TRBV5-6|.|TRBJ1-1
TGTGCCAGCAGTAGGGTGGATGAAGCTTTCTTT
CASSRVDEAFF
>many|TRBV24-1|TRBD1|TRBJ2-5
TGTGCCACCAGTGATTCAGGACAGGGGGGAGCAGAGACCCAGTACTTC
CATSDSGQGGAETQYF
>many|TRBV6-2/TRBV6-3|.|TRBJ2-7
TGTGCCAGCAAAATCAGGGAGCCCTACGAGCAGTACTTC
CASKIREPYEQYF
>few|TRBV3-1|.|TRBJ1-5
TGTGCCAGCAGCCAAGATGCAGGGAGCGATCAGCCCCAGCATTTT
CASSQDAGSDQPQHF
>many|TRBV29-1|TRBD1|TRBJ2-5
TGCAGCGTTACCCAACAGGGGAAAGAGACCCAGTACTTC
CSVTQQGKETQYF
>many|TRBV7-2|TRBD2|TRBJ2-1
TGTGCCAGCAGCAAACTAGCGGGGAACACTTTTAGCTCCTACAATGAGCAGTTCTTC
CASSKLAGNTFSSYNEQFF
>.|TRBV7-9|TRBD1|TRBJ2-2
TGTGCCAGCAGAGCCGGACAGGGGAACACCGGGGAGCTGTTTTTT
CASRAGQGNTGELFF
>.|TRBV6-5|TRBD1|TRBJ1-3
TGTGCCAGCAGAAAGACAGGGGGCGGGAACACCATATATTTT
CASRKTGGGNTIYF
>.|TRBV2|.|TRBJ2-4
TGTGCCAGCAGTGAAGGGCAGGTCTCGAGTTACATTCAGTACTTC
CASSEGQVSSYIQYF
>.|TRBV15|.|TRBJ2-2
TGTGCCACCAGCAGAGCCAGGTTAAGGGTGGAGCTGTTTTTT
CATSRARLRVELFF
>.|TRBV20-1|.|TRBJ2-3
TGCAGTGCTAGAGAAGGGGGTCGCACAGATACGCAGTATTTT
CSAREGGRTDTQYF
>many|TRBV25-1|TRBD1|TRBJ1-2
TGTGCCAGCAGGGCGACAGGGGCAGGAGGCTACACCTTC
CASRATGAGGYTF
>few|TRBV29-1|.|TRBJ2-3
TGCAGCGTTCCCGGAGCGCTGGCGAGCACAGATACGCAGTATTTT
CSVPGALASTDTQYF
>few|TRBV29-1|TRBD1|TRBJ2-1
TGCAGCGCCCAGGGACAGGTGATTTGGCAGTTCTTC
CSAQGQVIWQFF
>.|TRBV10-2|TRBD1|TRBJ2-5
TGCGCCAGCATGGGCCAGTACGGGACAGGGACACAAGAGACCCAGTACTTC
CASMGQYGTGTQETQYF
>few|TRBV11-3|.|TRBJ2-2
TGTGCCAGCAGCTTGGGGTCCGGAGGGGCAGGTACCGGGGAGCTGTTTTTT
CASSLGSGGAGTGELFF
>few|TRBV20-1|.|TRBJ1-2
TGCAGTGCTAGAGATAACGTGGGGAATGGCTACACCTTC
CSARDNVGNGYTF
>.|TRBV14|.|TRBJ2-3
TGTGCCAGCAGCCAAGGTGGCGGTACGCAGTATTTT
CASSQGGGTQYF
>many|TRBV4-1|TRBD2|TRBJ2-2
TGCGCCAGCAGCCTTTATTTCCGGGACTACAACACCGGGGAGCTGTTTTTT
CASSLYFRDYNTGELFF
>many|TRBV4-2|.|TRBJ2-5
TGTGCCAGCAGCCAAGAGGGCCCGGCGGGGTTGACCCAGTACTTC
CASSQEGPAGLTQYF
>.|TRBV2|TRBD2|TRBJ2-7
TGTGCCAGCACGGGGGGGTACGAGCAGTACTTC
CASTGGYEQYF
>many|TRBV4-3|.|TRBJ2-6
TGCGCCAGCAGCCAAGGGGTCGCGAGCTCTGGGGCCAACGTCCTGACTTTC
CASSQGVASSGANVLTF
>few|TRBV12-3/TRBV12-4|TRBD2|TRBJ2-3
TGTGCCAGCAGTAGGCCGGGACTAGCGGGGGGGCGGGATACGCAGTATTTT
CASSRPGLAGGRDTQYF
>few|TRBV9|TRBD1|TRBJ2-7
TGTGCCAGCAGCGAGGACGATGGGGGACAGGACTCCTACGAGCAGTACTTC
CASSEDDGGQDSYEQYF
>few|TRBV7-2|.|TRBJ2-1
TGTGCCAGCAGCTTAACTCCATTGGGCACCCTTTACCACAATGAGCAGTTCTTC
CASSLTPLGTLYHNEQFF
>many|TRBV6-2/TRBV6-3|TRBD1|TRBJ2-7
TGTGCCAGCAGTCGACAGGGAGTGGCCTACGAGCAGTACTTC
CASSRQGVAYEQYF
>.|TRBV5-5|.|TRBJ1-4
TGTGCCAGCAGCGACTACCGGCGGGGTGGGGAAAAACTGTTTTTT
CASSDYRRGGEKLFF
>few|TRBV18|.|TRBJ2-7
TGTGCCAGCTCACCTCTACTAAATTCCTACGAGCAGTACTTC
CASSPLLNSYEQYF
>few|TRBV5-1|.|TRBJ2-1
TGCGCCAGCAGCGTCCAGCAGGGCCTTCGCTCCTACAATGAGCAGTTCTTC
CASSVQQGLRSYNEQFF
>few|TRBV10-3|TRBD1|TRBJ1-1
TGTGCCATCACTGAACGACAGGGTTTCACTGAAGCTTTCTTT
CAITERQGFTEAFF
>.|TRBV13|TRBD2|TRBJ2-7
TGTGCCAGCAGCGAGCGGGGCATGTGGCACGAGCAGTACTTC
CASSERGMWHEQYF
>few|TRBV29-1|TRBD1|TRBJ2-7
TGCAGCGTAGACCGGACAGGGTCGAGTGAGCAGTACTTC
CSVDRTGSSEQYF
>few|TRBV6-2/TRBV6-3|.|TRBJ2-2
TGTGCCAGCAGTTACTTAAGGGGCCAAGGGACCGGGGAGCTGTTTTTT
CASSYLRGQGTGELFF
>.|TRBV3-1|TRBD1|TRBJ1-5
TGTGCCAGCAGTCGACAGGGACAGCCCCAGCATTTT
CASSRQGQPQHF
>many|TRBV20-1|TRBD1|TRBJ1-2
TGCAGTGCCAGCACGGGACAGACCACTAACTATGGCTACACCTTC
CSASTGQTTNYGYTF
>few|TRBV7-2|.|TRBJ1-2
TGTGCCAGCAGTCGAGAAAGGGACTATGGCTACACCTTC
CASSRERDYGYTF
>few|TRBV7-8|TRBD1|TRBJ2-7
TGTGCCAGCAGCTCAGCCCGGGACAGGGTAAGGAGCTCCTACGAGCAGTACTTC
CASSSARDRVRSSYEQYF
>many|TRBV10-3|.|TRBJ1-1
TGTGCCATCAGGACCGCAGGGGAGGGCACTGAAGCTTTCTTT
CAIRTAGEGTEAFF
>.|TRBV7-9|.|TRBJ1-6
TGTGCCAGCAGCCCTAATGGACAGATTAATTCACCCCTCCACTTT
CASSPNGQINSPLHF
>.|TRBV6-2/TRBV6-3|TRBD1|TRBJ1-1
TGTGCCAGCAAACTCCGACAGGGGACCTTGCTGAACACTGAAGCTTTCTTT
CASKLRQGTLLNTEAFF
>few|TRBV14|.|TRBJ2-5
TGTGCCAGCAGCCAAGATCTGAGGGTGGGGATTTCGGAGACCCAGTACTTC
CASSQDLRVGISETQYF
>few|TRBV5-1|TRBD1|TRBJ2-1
TGCGCCAGCAGCTCGCAACAGGGGGCGCATGGCGAGCAGTTCTTC
CASSSQQGAHGEQFF
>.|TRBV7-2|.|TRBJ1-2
TGTGCCAGCAGCTTCCCGACAGGAGCGAATGGCTACACCTTC
CASSFPTGANGYTF
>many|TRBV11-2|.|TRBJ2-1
TGTGCCAGCAGCTTAGGAGACTTCACCTCCGGGCAGTTCTTC
CASSLGDFTSGQFF
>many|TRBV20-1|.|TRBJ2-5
TGCAGTGCTATAAAAGAGACCCAGTACTTC
CSAIKETQYF
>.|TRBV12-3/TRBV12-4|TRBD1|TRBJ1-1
TGTGCCAGCAGAAGGGGGCTGAGCACTGAAGCTTTCTTT
CASRRGLSTEAFF
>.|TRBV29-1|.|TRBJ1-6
TGCAGCGTTGCAGATGGGGGTAATTCACCCCTCCACTTT
CSVADGGNSPLHF
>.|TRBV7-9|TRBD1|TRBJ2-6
TGTGCCAGCAGCGCGACCCGACAGGGGACTGGGGCCAACGTCCTGACTTTC
CASSATRQGTGANVLTF
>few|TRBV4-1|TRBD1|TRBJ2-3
TGCGCCAGCAGCTACGGACAGGTTAGCACAGATACGCAGTATTTT
CASSYGQVSTDTQYF
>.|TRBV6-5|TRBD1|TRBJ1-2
TGTGCCAGCAAACCAACAGGGGAGCGTGGCTACACCTTC
CASKPTGERGYTF
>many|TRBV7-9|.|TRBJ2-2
TGTGCCAGCAGCTTTCAAGGGGCCGGGGAGCTGTTTTTT
CASSFQGAGELFF
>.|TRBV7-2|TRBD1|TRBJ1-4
TGTGCCAGCAGCATAGAGACAGGGGTTGGTGAAAAACTGTTTTTT
CASSIETGVGEKLFF
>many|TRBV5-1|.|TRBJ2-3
TGCGCCAGCAGCACCCAGAAGTTCACAGATACGCAGTATTTT
CASSTQKFTDTQYF